These T cell receptor beta chains were read from a single sample in a study of OX40 agonist ivuxolimab in advanced cancers. Some clones are missing from TCRdb's copy, which holds only in-frame ones; the method was immunoSEQ multiplex PCR. The sample consists of tens of thousands of clones, about nine tenths of them appearing once. Sequenced material: CD4+ or CD8+ T cells sorted from blood, taken in a trial of the OX40 agonist ivuxolimab. These receptors were obtained from an adult with an advanced solid tumor such as melanoma, head and neck, liver or kidney cancer. The CDR3 runs from the conserved cysteine through the conserved F or W. D genes are given only for firm matches. For some rows the clone size is stated as once, few or many, or as a class when expanded; others skip it.

abundance | j_gene | v_gene | d_gene | len | CDR3aa | CDR3nt
NA | TRBJ1-3 | TRBV5-1 | NA | 15 | CASSPWGASGNTIYF | TGCGCCAGCAGTCCGTGGGGGGCCTCTGGAAACACCATATATTTT
NA | TRBJ1-3 | TRBV7-6 | TRBD1 | 16 | CASSPQQGAAGNTIYF | TGTGCCAGCAGCCCACAACAGGGGGCTGCTGGAAACACCATATATTTT
NA | TRBJ1-5 | TRBV18 | TRBD1 | 14 | CASSYGQGGQPQHF | TGTGCCAGCTCGTACGGACAGGGTGGGCAGCCCCAGCATTTT
medium-sized | TRBJ1-2 | TRBV11-2 | NA | 13 | CASSLAGDGGYTF | TGTGCCAGCAGCTTAGCGGGGGACGGTGGCTACACCTTC
NA | TRBJ2-7 | TRBV2 | NA | 12 | CASSVRPHEQYF | TGTGCCAGCAGTGTTCGGCCCCACGAGCAGTACTTC
NA | TRBJ1-1 | TRBV19 | TRBD1 | 15 | CASRGVAGGDTEAFF | TGTGCCAGTAGGGGAGTGGCAGGGGGGGACACTGAAGCTTTCTTT
once | TRBJ1-5 | TRBV25-1 | NA | 14 | CASSELGREQPQHF | TGTGCCAGCAGTGAATTGGGCAGGGAACAGCCCCAGCATTTT
NA | TRBJ2-5 | TRBV12-5 | TRBD1 | 16 | CASGLTTGTGGFEQYF | TGTGCTAGTGGTTTGACAACCGGGACAGGGGGGTTTGAGCAGTACTTC
NA | TRBJ1-6 | TRBV7-9 | TRBD1 | 19 | CASSSESHLGQGSGSPLHF | TGTGCCAGCAGCTCCGAATCCCACTTGGGACAGGGCAGCGGTTCACCCCTCCACTTT
NA | TRBJ1-3 | TRBV28 | NA | 14 | CASSLWEGGNTIYF | TGTGCCAGCAGTCTATGGGAGGGTGGAAACACCATATATTTT
NA | TRBJ2-5 | TRBV10-2 | TRBD2 | 15 | CASSVGGLRGETQYF | TGCGCCAGCAGTGTCGGGGGACTACGGGGGGAGACCCAGTACTTC
NA | TRBJ2-7 | TRBV11-2 | TRBD2 | 16 | CASSFQGLAGVREQYF | TGTGCCAGCAGCTTCCAGGGACTAGCGGGAGTGAGGGAGCAGTACTTC
NA | TRBJ2-1 | TRBV11-2 | NA | 15 | CASSLRGLSYNEQFF | TGTGCCAGCAGCTTACGGGGTCTCTCCTACAATGAGCAGTTCTTC
NA | TRBJ2-4 | TRBV6-1 | TRBD1 | 12 | CASRDRGVIQYF | TGTGCCAGCAGGGACAGGGGCGTCATTCAGTACTTC
once | TRBJ1-1 | TRBV19 | NA | 16 | CASSSLTGVFSAEAFF | TGTGCCAGTAGTAGCCTAACAGGAGTTTTTAGTGCTGAAGCTTTCTTT
NA | TRBJ2-5 | TRBV20-1 | NA | 11 | CSATEGGTQYF | TGCAGTGCTACTGAAGGGGGGACCCAGTACTTC
NA | TRBJ2-7 | TRBV6-5 | TRBD2 | 15 | CASSYSGRPSYEQYF | TGTGCCAGCAGCTATAGCGGGAGGCCCTCCTACGAGCAGTACTTC
NA | TRBJ2-7 | TRBV11-2 | TRBD1 | 16 | CASSLSGQGITYEQYF | TGTGCCAGCAGCTTATCGGGACAGGGGATAACCTACGAGCAGTACTTC
NA | TRBJ2-7 | TRBV28 | NA | 14 | CASSLTGYRDEQYF | TGTGCCAGCAGTTTAACAGGGTATCGGGACGAGCAGTACTTC
NA | TRBJ2-2 | TRBV11-2 | NA | 15 | CASSSRDRGTGELFF | TGTGCCAGCAGCTCACGAGATAGGGGCACCGGGGAGCTGTTTTTT
NA | TRBJ2-3 | TRBV7-8 | TRBD2 | 18 | CASSPRGREGWGTDTQYF | TGTGCCAGCAGCCCCCGCGGGCGGGAGGGCTGGGGCACAGATACGCAGTATTTT
NA | TRBJ2-7 | TRBV7-9 | NA | 15 | CASSLNRDTYSEQYF | TGTGCCAGCAGCCTGAACCGGGACACCTACTCCGAGCAGTACTTC
NA | TRBJ2-1 | TRBV18 | NA | 15 | CASSPPNREYNEQFF | TGTGCCAGCTCACCACCGAATAGGGAGTACAATGAGCAGTTCTTC
NA | TRBJ1-1 | TRBV28 | NA | 15 | CASSLWAGMNTEAFF | TGTGCCAGCAGTTTATGGGCGGGGATGAACACTGAAGCTTTCTTT
few | TRBJ2-2 | TRBV7-9 | NA | 14 | CASSWPKTAGELFF | TGTGCCAGCAGTTGGCCGAAAACAGCCGGGGAGCTGTTTTTT
NA | TRBJ2-7 | TRBV5-1 | TRBD2 | 15 | CASSRWAGVTYEQYF | TGCGCCAGCAGCAGATGGGCGGGAGTAACCTACGAGCAGTACTTC
NA | TRBJ1-6 | TRBV18 | NA | 16 | CASSPPSGIRNSPLHF | TGTGCCAGCTCACCACCATCAGGGATCAGGAATTCACCCCTCCACTTT
NA | TRBJ2-2 | TRBV6-4 | TRBD2 | 14 | CASRTSGIGGELFF | TGTGCCAGCAGAACTAGCGGGATTGGCGGGGAGCTGTTTTTT
NA | TRBJ2-5 | TRBV5-4 | NA | 14 | CASSSPGPQETQYF | TGTGCCAGCAGCTCGCCCGGGCCTCAAGAGACCCAGTACTTC
NA | TRBJ2-7 | TRBV28 | NA | 15 | CASSLGQGGVYEQYF | TGTGCCAGCAGTTTAGGGCAGGGGGGTGTCTACGAGCAGTACTTC
NA | TRBJ2-2 | TRBV5-1 | NA | 14 | CASTLVGVTGELFF | TGCGCCAGCACCCTAGTGGGGGTCACCGGGGAGCTGTTTTTT
NA | TRBJ2-1 | TRBV29-1 | TRBD2 | 13 | CSGLAGGLNEQFF | TGCAGCGGGCTAGCGGGAGGGTTGAATGAGCAGTTCTTC
NA | TRBJ2-7 | TRBV4-1 | NA | 16 | CASSRGNLGSTYEQYF | TGCGCCAGCAGCCGCGGAAACCTCGGGAGCACCTACGAGCAGTACTTC